This is a list of T cell receptor beta chains from one sample in a study of T cell changes during pregnancy in multiple sclerosis. Some clones are missing from TCRdb's copy, which holds only in-frame ones; the method was immunoSEQ multiplex PCR. The sample gives 74,000 or so clones, approximately 92% of which show up once; around 0.2% is in the top ten. The material was CD4+ T cells from peripheral blood mononuclear cells, obtained before pregnancy. These receptors were taken from a female donor with multiple sclerosis, enrolled in a pregnancy study. CDR3s include the opening cysteine and the closing phenylalanine or tryptophan. The D gene is left open where the match is weak. Not every row has a clone size; where given, it reads once, few, many or a size class.

clone_size d_call j_call v_call cdr3_aa cdr3_nt
. . TRBJ1-1 TRBV7-2 CASSLNEPTEAFF TGTGCCAGCAGCTTAAATGAGCCCACTGAAGCTTTCTTT
. . TRBJ1-2 TRBV9 CASSAHREANYGYTF TGTGCCAGCAGCGCTCACAGGGAAGCTAACTATGGCTACACCTTC
. TRBD2 TRBJ2-1 TRBV5-1 CASSWSGGAEDEQFF TGCGCCAGCAGCTGGAGCGGGGGGGCCGAGGATGAGCAGTTCTTC
. . TRBJ1-4 TRBV18 CASSPGHNRDEKLFF TGTGCCAGCTCACCGGGACACAATAGAGATGAAAAACTGTTTTTT
. . TRBJ2-3 TRBV30 CAWSVQERDTQYF TGTGCCTGGAGTGTACAAGAGCGGGATACGCAGTATTTT
. . TRBJ1-1 TRBV9 CASSLQDMNTEAFF TGTGCCAGCAGCCTACAGGACATGAACACTGAAGCTTTCTTT
. TRBD2 TRBJ2-7 TRBV28 CASSPPGGEQYF TGTGCCAGCAGTCCCCCGGGGGGCGAGCAGTACTTC
. . TRBJ1-1 TRBV7-2 CASSHQGYTEAFF TGTGCCAGCAGTCATCAGGGATACACTGAAGCTTTCTTT
. . TRBJ1-1 TRBV19 CASSMSGGLGTEAFF TGTGCCAGTAGTATGTCGGGGGGGCTCGGCACTGAAGCTTTCTTT
. TRBD1 TRBJ1-2 TRBV7-3 CASSSGQGLRGYTF TGTGCCAGCAGCTCCGGACAGGGTTTGCGTGGCTACACCTTC
. . TRBJ2-1 TRBV19 CASSMPRLYNEQFF TGTGCCAGTAGTATGCCGCGACTGTACAATGAGCAGTTCTTC
. . TRBJ2-1 TRBV7-3 CASSFSGSYNEQFF TGTGCCAGCAGCTTTTCCGGCTCCTACAATGAGCAGTTCTTC
. . TRBJ1-1 TRBV9 CASSVDRSNTEAFF TGTGCCAGCAGCGTAGACAGGTCGAACACTGAAGCTTTCTTT
. TRBD1 TRBJ1-1 TRBV5-1 CASSPGTGLYTEAFF TGCGCCAGCAGCCCTGGGACAGGGTTGTACACTGAAGCTTTCTTT
. . TRBJ2-1 TRBV4-1 CASSQDFVENEQFF TGCGCCAGCAGCCAAGATTTCGTGGAGAATGAGCAGTTCTTC
. . TRBJ2-7 TRBV10-3 CAISDYADYEQYF TGTGCCATCAGCGACTACGCGGACTACGAGCAGTACTTC
. . TRBJ1-5 TRBV28 CASSLLTGDQPQHF TGTGCCAGCAGTTTGCTGACAGGAGATCAGCCCCAGCATTTT
. TRBD1 TRBJ2-7 TRBV2 CARLRQGALTYEQYF TGTGCCAGGCTTCGACAGGGAGCTTTAACCTACGAGCAGTACTTC
. . TRBJ1-2 TRBV7-8 CASSQADYGYTF TGTGCCAGCAGCCAGGCCGACTATGGCTACACCTTC
. . TRBJ1-6 TRBV30 CALDPRGNSPLHF TGTGCCTTGGACCCCCGGGGAAACTCACCCCTCCACTTT
few . TRBJ1-5 TRBV19 CASSSWANNQPQHF TGTGCCAGTAGTTCTTGGGCTAACAATCAGCCCCAGCATTTT
. . TRBJ2-7 TRBV29-1 CSVDTGFVAGEQYF TGCAGCGTCGACACAGGGTTCGTTGCCGGCGAGCAGTACTTC
. TRBD2 TRBJ2-3 TRBV4-1 CASSPQGGSWPHTQYF TGCGCCAGCAGCCCCCAGGGCGGGAGCTGGCCCCATACGCAGTATTTT
. . TRBJ2-7 TRBV5-1 CASSLEGWGEEQYF TGCGCCAGCAGCTTGGAAGGGTGGGGGGAAGAGCAGTACTTC
. TRBD2 TRBJ2-7 TRBV5-5 CASSPSGGTSGSYEQYF TGTGCCAGCAGCCCGTCGGGGGGGACTAGCGGGAGCTACGAGCAGTACTTC
. TRBD2 TRBJ2-1 TRBV30 CASGAGVPNEQFF TGTGCCTCCGGGGCGGGGGTACCCAATGAGCAGTTCTTC
medium-sized TRBD1 TRBJ1-1 TRBV7-3 CASSADRVTEAFF TGTGCCAGCAGTGCGGACAGGGTCACTGAAGCTTTCTTT
. . TRBJ1-1 TRBV5-1 CASSLRGGNTEAFF TGCGCCAGCAGCTTGAGAGGGGGAAACACTGAAGCTTTCTTT
. TRBD1 TRBJ2-1 TRBV15 CATSRDFGTGGINEQFF TGTGCCACCAGCAGAGATTTTGGGACAGGGGGCATTAATGAGCAGTTCTTC
. . TRBJ1-2 TRBV27 CASSFNAANYGYTF TGTGCCAGCAGTTTCAACGCAGCTAACTATGGCTACACCTTC
once . TRBJ2-3 TRBV27 CASSPVQGIGTDTQYF TGTGCCAGCAGTCCCGTTCAGGGTATAGGGACAGATACGCAGTATTTT
. . TRBJ2-1 TRBV28 CASSLSGGPGHEQFF TGTGCCAGCAGTTTATCAGGGGGGCCGGGACATGAGCAGTTCTTC
. TRBD2 TRBJ2-3 TRBV27 CASRPTGTSGGRGTDTQYF TGTGCCAGCAGACCGACCGGGACTAGCGGGGGGAGGGGCACAGATACGCAGTATTTT
. TRBD1 TRBJ2-2 TRBV2 CASSVDRGTGELFF TGTGCCAGCAGTGTCGACAGGGGAACCGGGGAGCTGTTTTTT
few . TRBJ2-1 TRBV14 CASSQVYGAGEQFF TGTGCCAGCAGCCAAGTATATGGGGCGGGGGAGCAGTTCTTC
few . TRBJ2-3 TRBV30 CAWSVLDTQYF TGTGCCTGGAGTGTACTGGATACGCAGTATTTT
. TRBD2 TRBJ2-5 TRBV6-1 CASNLAGVRETQYF TGTGCCAGCAACCTAGCGGGGGTAAGAGAGACCCAGTACTTC
. . TRBJ1-2 TRBV9 CASSVRGGYGYTF TGTGCCAGCAGCGTAAGGGGGGGCTATGGCTACACCTTC
. TRBD1 TRBJ1-2 TRBV19 CASLAGGRYGYTF TGTGCCAGTCTGGCAGGGGGCCGCTATGGCTACACCTTC
. . TRBJ2-7 TRBV6-1 CASRGGLRSYEQYF TGTGCCAGCAGGGGGGGACTTAGATCCTACGAGCAGTACTTC
. . TRBJ2-1 TRBV14 CASSHTRDYNEQFF TGTGCCAGCAGCCATACCAGGGACTACAATGAGCAGTTCTTC
. . TRBJ2-1 TRBV10-1 CASSGISYNEQFF TGCGCCAGCAGTGGTATCTCCTACAATGAGCAGTTCTTC
once TRBD1 TRBJ1-1 TRBV7-2 CASSLGQGAKAFF TGTGCCAGCAGCCTGGGACAGGGGGCAAAAGCTTTCTTT
few . TRBJ2-2 TRBV18 CASSPDRNTGELFF TGTGCCAGCTCACCGGACAGAAACACCGGGGAGCTGTTTTTT
. TRBD1 TRBJ1-5 TRBV2 CASSSGQGRQPQHF TGTGCCAGCAGCTCTGGACAGGGACGGCAGCCCCAGCATTTT
. TRBD1 TRBJ1-1 TRBV2 CASSGTARTEAFF TGTGCCAGCAGCGGGACAGCAAGGACTGAAGCTTTCTTT
. . TRBJ1-5 TRBV5-1 CASSPGQGSNQPQHF TGCGCCAGCAGCCCCGGGCAGGGGAGCAATCAGCCCCAGCATTTT
once TRBD2 TRBJ2-7 TRBV4-1 CASSARTSGAEQYF TGCGCCAGCAGCGCTCGGACTAGCGGGGCCGAGCAGTACTTC
. TRBD2 TRBJ2-5 TRBV6-4 CASSVSGGAETQYF TGTGCCAGCAGTGTAAGCGGGGGGGCGGAGACCCAGTACTTC
. TRBD1 TRBJ1-1 TRBV29-1 CSLWGRGQAFF TGCAGCCTTTGGGGCAGGGGGCAAGCTTTCTTT